This entry concerns a single TCR beta chain. Participant ages covered roughly 18 to 90 years across around 25 US areas. Cohort 3 donors were reported recovered after two negative PCRs, clearance, or symptom resolution. In the original analysis: Using reference gene primer amplification, nucleated cell counts were estimated. Clones were sequenced by immunoSEQ multiplex PCR, and TCRdb holds only the in-frame ones, with some missing. D and trimming were read from the DNA, whereas the V and J calls and clone size are those reported in that table. The sample lists roughly 300,000 clones; around 90% were seen once. This entry comes from a study of blood T cell repertoires in COVID-19. This CDR3 spans 15 amino acids. In germline, CDR1 is GTSNPN, CDR2 SVGIG (reference sequence). Trimming at V came to 0 bases and at J to 4 bases, leaving 9 bases not matched to a gene.

The chain uses TRBV30 and TRBJ2-7, with 7 bases identical to TRBD2. The origin of this receptor is a young woman who had recovered from COVID-19. The sequenced sample consisted of PBMCs or T cells enriched from blood (not recorded which). This CDR3 is CAWSVGAGASYEQYF. The CDR3 DNA reads TGTGCCTGGAGTGTAGGTGCGGGAGCTTCATACGAGCAGTACTTC.